This TCR beta chain was sequenced for a study of cytomegalovirus exposure and HLA in healthy donors. Study in general: Of the donors genotyped, 398 in all, 65% to 90% fell in the Caucasian-associated ancestry cluster.

Germline V gives CDR1 SGHTA, CDR2 FQGTGA. Trimming at V came to 3 bases and at J to 4 bases, leaving 10 bases not matched to a gene. The CDR3 loop spans 19 amino acids. The PCR had 60 Vbeta and 13 Jbeta primers. Assay used: immunoSEQ multiplex PCR; TCRdb lists only in-frame clones, some missing. The table records about 170,000 clones, 85% of them present only once. Sequenced: PBMCs. The rearrangement links TRBV7-3 to TRBJ2-3; TRBD2 matches at 16 bases. The source is a boy under 10 years old in good health and CMV-seronegative. CDR3 DNA: TGTGCCAGCAGCTTCTCGTCGGGACTAGCGGGAGGGGGGCCAGATACGCAGTATTTT. This translates into CASSFSSGLAGGGPDTQYF.